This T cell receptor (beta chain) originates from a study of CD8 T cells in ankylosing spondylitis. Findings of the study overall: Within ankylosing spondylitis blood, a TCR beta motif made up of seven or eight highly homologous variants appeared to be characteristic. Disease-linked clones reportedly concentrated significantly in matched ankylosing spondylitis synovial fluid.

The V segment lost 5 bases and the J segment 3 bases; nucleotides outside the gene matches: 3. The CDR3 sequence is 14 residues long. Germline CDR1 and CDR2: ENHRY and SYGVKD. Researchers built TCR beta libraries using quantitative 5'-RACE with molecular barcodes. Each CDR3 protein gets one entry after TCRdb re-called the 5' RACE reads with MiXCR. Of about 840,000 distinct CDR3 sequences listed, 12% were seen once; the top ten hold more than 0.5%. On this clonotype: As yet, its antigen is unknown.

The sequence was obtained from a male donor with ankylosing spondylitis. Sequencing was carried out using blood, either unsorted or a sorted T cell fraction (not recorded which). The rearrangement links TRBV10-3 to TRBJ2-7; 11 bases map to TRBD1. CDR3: CAISRDRGSYEQYF. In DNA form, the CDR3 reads TGTGCCATCAGTCGGGACAGGGGGAGCTACGAGCAGTACTTC.